This TCR beta chain was found in a study of cytomegalovirus exposure and HLA in healthy donors (dated by TCRdb to 2016 to 2017). Broadly, across the study: According to an earlier analysis of several hundred of the donors, 150 million to 200 million T cells yielded roughly 100 million unique TCR beta sequences and 276 Gb of sequence data. Roughly 300 gigabases of sequencing data and around 88 million unique TCR sequences made up an early release that covered fewer than 650 HLA-typed donors. The genetic ancestry cluster associated with self-reported Caucasian donors included about 81% of the roughly 400 genotyped donors. The aim of the study was to test whether cataloging public T cell receptors could identify signatures of past pathogen exposure. The study used immunosequencing to profile the T cell repertoires of several hundred subjects and linked those repertoires to cytomegalovirus serostatus. In addition to the first cohort of 650 to 800 subjects, a separate validation cohort of 120 different subjects was used. To predict cytomegalovirus infection status, the study combined high-throughput TCR immunosequencing, statistical association of individual TCRs with disease status, and machine learning. A later analysis re-examined previously published TCR beta repertoires from more than 600 donors and added high-resolution HLA genotyping to investigate patterns of TCR occurrence. Rather than using new phenotypic data, the later analysis identified candidate immune exposures from TCR beta sequences and from how often those sequences occurred across donors. An earlier analysis of fewer than 750 of the donors used high-throughput TCR beta sequencing to judge whether each TCR beta V gene segment behaved as functional or pseudogenic. Donor age, sex, ethnicity and CMV serostatus were compiled together with the repertoire data. A later genetic analysis took genome-wide SNP genotypes for about 55% of the 666 donors and used that subset as a discovery cohort. All discovery cohort repertoires had been generated on a single sequencing platform. Class I and class II HLA loci were covered by the typing at four-digit resolution. The number of typed donors differed by locus: roughly 629-640 for A, B, C, DRB1 and DQB1; some 500 for DQA1; 606 for DPA1; and about 470 for DPB1. Roughly 5 DR-DQ haplotypes were handled as single units for association and clustering, since linkage in the cohort was strong. Across some 400 genotyped donors of the cohort, an average of roughly 250,000 unique TCR beta nucleotide sequences per donor were sequenced, and around 19% of those sequences were non-productive.

In total, approximately 690 healthy bone marrow donors made up the cohort. At the time of sampling, all cohort members were nominally healthy, though unrecorded immune exposures were likely present. The donor was CMV seronegative and was included in the group of under 450 seronegative cohort members. A peripheral blood sample was provided by each donor, and peripheral blood mononuclear cells were used for TCR beta sequencing. Genomic DNA extraction from the blood cell samples was performed with the Qiagen DNeasy Blood Extraction Kit. The CDR3 contains 15 residues, cysteine and phenylalanine counted. Only the CDR3 DNA is retained, 45 bases long and in frame from the first base. Trimming at the junction amounts to 7 bases on V and 1 base on J, and the germline ends lie 16 bases apart. The germline V gene (reference sequence) yields LNHDA for CDR1 and SQIVND for CDR2. Library prep was done by the immunoSEQ multiplex PCR assay. For the multiplex PCR, a mixture combining 60 forward primers for TCR Vbeta segments and 13 reverse primers for TCR Jbeta segments was used. The CDR3 region of rearranged TCR beta genes was amplified from genomic DNA with a multiplex PCR assay. The Illumina HiSeq System was used to sequence the amplified TCR beta libraries as 87-base-pair reads. The original methods were these. In a later analysis, 70 million to 95 million unique TCR beta chains were counted across the 500 to 850 repertoires, and roughly 11 million of these chains were shared by at least two donors. Raw reads were error-corrected and collapsed into unique sequences with a nearest-neighbor algorithm that merged closely related sequences to remove PCR and sequencing errors. V, D and J gene segments were assigned by aligning CDR3 sequences to IMGT reference sequences. For a sequence to be retained, a match of at least six nucleotides to both a V gene segment and a J gene segment was required. A rearrangement counted as productive if the CDR3 had no stop codons and remained in frame with V and J, and every other rearrangement counted as non-productive. CDR3 was defined by IMGT convention, running from the second conserved V-encoded cysteine to the conserved J-encoded phenylalanine. The earlier analysis of some 600 of the donors excluded sequences that lacked an unambiguous match to a single V gene segment. In an earlier analysis of approximately 500 of the donors, a V segment was called functional when productive rearrangements were above 56.7%, and segregating when the standard deviation between donors exceeded 5%. A statistical classification framework was developed to diagnose cytomegalovirus status using the catalog of TCR beta chain sequences. In a later analysis, TCR nucleotide sequences were compared against IMGT/GENE-DB human TR gene sequences so that V and J genes could be assigned. A later analysis assigned CDR3 sequences and most-parsimonious VDJ recombination scenarios with the TCRdist pipeline. In a later analysis, every TCR beta chain was defined by the combination of its CDR3 amino acid sequence and its V-gene family, and reads without a unique V-gene family were dropped. As a way to deal with suspected cross-contamination and a sequencing artifact, a later analysis dropped more than 500 nucleotide sequences that were highly shared and had low generation probability. In a later analysis, a clonal expansion index was calculated for each public chain from normalized within-repertoire ranks of inferred template counts. A later analysis computed generation probabilities with a VDJ recombination model fitted to out-of-frame rearrangements, and checked the results against IGoR. A later analysis scored TCR-TCR, TCR-HLA and TCR-CMV co-occurrence with hypergeometric tests, applying a repertoire-size bias correction to TCR pairs. In a later analysis, false discovery rates were estimated by permuting HLA or CMV assignments 20 times. In a later analysis, co-occurring TCRs were grouped using DBSCAN, with TCRdist sequence similarity added in when clustering inside HLA-allele-positive subsets. Co-occurrence clustering excluded repertoires with fewer than 30,000 or more than 120,000 public chains, plus five with anomalous nucleotide sharing. This immuneACCESS table, as held by TCRdb, lists in-frame sequences with V and J called but not all clones. Of the missing ones, under half trace to an unresolved V gene in checked studies; the others have no known cause. That table furnishes V, J and clone size, whereas the DNA furnished D and trimming. This sample is represented by approximately 110,000 clones; about 83% of them were singletons. The ten largest account for roughly 6.1% of the sample.

Paper-wide results and their limitations: A later analysis found that HLA-associated TCR beta chains were more clonally expanded and had lower generation probabilities than equally common non-associated chains. A further reported finding was that TCR beta sequences accurately predicted the HLA-A and HLA-B alleles for most subjects in the first cohort. A later analysis found that TCR association rates varied across HLA loci, with DRB1 alleles showing the most associated TCRs and HLA-C alleles the fewest. An association between a missense DCLRE1C variant and V-gene and J-gene trimming of TCR beta chains was found in a later genetic analysis and replicated in an independent cohort. Linkage disequilibrium might explain the correlated functional status among segregating V segments, but an unknown experimental factor could not be excluded. HLA typing was unavailable for some donors at each locus, so association tests used only the typed subset. Because counts were too low, approximately 15 rarely observed V segments, including chromosome 9 orphons, were excluded from the earlier analysis of 500 to 700 of the donors. A group of highly shared sequence variants was considered likely to be a technical artifact of the sequencing pipeline. The cohort was sequenced for TCR beta chains only, and without alpha or paired-chain data the features that could be detected were limited. In a later analysis, several top co-occurrence clusters were reported to appear linked to parvovirus B19, influenza, CMV and Epstein-Barr virus. The classifier was reported to diagnose cytomegalovirus status with high specificity and sensitivity in both the original and validation cohorts. A total of some 180 TCR beta chains were listed by the study as associated with cytomegalovirus. In a later analysis, most CMV-associated TCR beta chains were found to appear HLA-restricted, with HLA associations seemingly driven largely by CMV exposure. The only immune exposure information available for the cohort was CMV serostatus. In an earlier analysis of under 600 of the donors, most TCR beta V segments were observed in productive rearrangements about 87% or about 30% of the time, broadly matching IMGT annotations. When HLA alleles, especially DR and DQ, strongly co-occurred, TCR associations were difficult to assign to individual alleles. A later genetic analysis reported fewer N-insertions in productive TCRs among donors in an Asian-associated ancestry cluster than the roughly 650-donor mean. In a later analysis, 15,000 to 20,000 TCR beta sequences were associated with specific HLA alleles at a false discovery rate of 0.05. Presence/absence analyses assumed roughly uniform sequencing depth across donors, an assumption that may not hold. Some IMGT-functional V segments, including TRBV6-2 and TRBV6-3, could not be distinguished by the 87-base-pair reads and were therefore excluded. Most TCR sequences were observed very rarely across donors, whereas some public TCRs were present in many individuals. The authors suggested that the approach could potentially be extended to other disease states and immunological phenotypes. A few of the identified cytomegalovirus-associated TCR beta chains were confirmed in vitro to be specific for cytomegalovirus antigens.

Turning to this clone: Its antigen has not been determined. No per-base quality is available; no much larger clone lies one base away.

This TCR derives from a man aged 18 to 30 in good health and CMV-seronegative. The rearranged segments are TRBV19 and TRBJ1-1; the D gene is unclear. The sample consisted of PBMCs. The CDR3 protein sequence reads: CASKVTGGGNTEAFF. The DNA sequence follows: TGTGCCAGTAAGGTAACGGGAGGAGGGAACACTGAAGCTTTCTTT. The reference TRBV19 and TRBJ1-1 proteins fill in what lies around the CDR3, so the full variable domain reads DGGITQSPKYLFRKEGQNVTLSCEQNLNHDAMYWYRQDPGQGLRLIYYSQIVNDFQKGDIAEGYSVSREKKESFPLTVTSAQKNPTAFYLCASKVTGGGNTEAFFGQGTRLTVV.